These 2 T cell receptor beta chains were all obtained from the same sample, sequenced in a study of cytomegalovirus exposure and HLA in healthy donors. Amplification used 60 Vbeta primers and 13 Jbeta primers. Clones were read by immunoSEQ multiplex PCR, and TCRdb kept only the in-frame ones, dropping some. In the table there are more than 100,000 clones, 70% to 75% of which are singletons. The material sequenced was PBMCs. These receptors originate from a woman between 35 and 50 years old in good health and CMV-seronegative.

Concerning this clone itself: The identical CDR3 is also encoded by other nucleotide sequences in the sample. The gene calls are TRBV7-3 and TRBJ2-3; 10 nucleotides align to TRBD2. The germline V gene has CDR1 SGHTA and CDR2 FQGTGA. V shed 2 bases, J shed 5 bases, and the junction held 7 bases outside the gene matches. The CDR3 runs 16 residues. The CDR3: CASSLGLAGEVDTQYF. CDR3 sequence (DNA): TGTGCCAGCAGCTTAGGGCTAGCGGGAGAGGTAGATACGCAGTATTTT.

The chain employs TRBV4-1 and TRBJ2-5; 9 bases align to TRBD1. CDR1 is MGHRA, CDR2 YSYEKL, per germline. The CDR3 contains 16 residues. The V gene end was trimmed by 3 bases and the J gene end by 5 bases; junction bases not matched to a gene: 10. The CDR3: CASSQTNRGRGETQYF. The CDR3 DNA follows: TGCGCCAGCAGCCAGACTAACAGGGGGCGGGGGGAGACCCAGTACTTC.